This TCR beta chain came from a study of shared clonotypes between healthy human individuals. On the study more broadly: Three plates were used per donor for CD4 naive, three for CD4 memory, two for CD8 naive and one for CD8 memory.

TCRdb keeps only in-frame clones here, not all; method: immunoSEQ multiplex PCR. The table has some 1.4 million clones, roughly 95% seen once; the top ten hold roughly 1.1%. With respect to this clone: Antigen: not known.

Study-level points and caveats: It was only blood that was sampled, and tissue repertoires likely differ.

Germline V gene data show CDR1 as MDHEN and CDR2 as SYDVKM. The CDR3 spans 16 residues. The ends lost 5 bases at V and 4 bases at J; junction bases unmatched: 7. The sample consisted of naive CD4+ T cells sorted from blood. Subset: CD45RA+ positively selected. This clonotype originated in a man younger than 40 in good health. This chain connects TRBV28 to TRBJ2-5; 13 bases map to TRBD2. The CDR3 nucleotides read TGTGCCAGCAGTGGACTAGCGGGAGCCCTCGGAGAGACCCAGTACTTC. This gives the protein CASSGLAGALGETQYF.